This T cell receptor beta chain was recorded in a study of T cells after posttransplantation cyclophosphamide. Study findings and constraints: Later post-transplant blood repertoires were often dominated by donor CD8+ memory clones. TRB overlap between skin or GI tissue T cells and blood was limited.

Libraries were prepared by immunoSEQ multiplex PCR; TCRdb keeps only in-frame clonotypes and omits some of them. The repertoire holds just over 65,000 clones, with 93% as singletons. The related graft donor's blood sample was taken on the day of bone marrow donation. Concerning this clone itself: As yet, its antigen is unknown.

The CDR3 sequence is 11 residues long. Germline V CDR1 and CDR2: ENHRY, SYGVKD. V was clipped by 8 bases and J by 6 bases; unmatched bases: 2. The receptor was isolated from a woman aged 25 to 45 in good health and a related stem cell transplant donor. Input material: PBMCs. V is TRBV10-3 and J is TRBJ1-1; the match to TRBD1 covers 8 bases. The CDR3 reads CAIQTGAEAFF. CDR3 coding DNA: TGTGCCATCCAGACAGGGGCTGAAGCTTTCTTT.